What follows are 21 T cell receptor beta chains derived from one specimen sequenced in a study of early T cells in non-severe SARS-CoV-2 infection (TCRdb year 2021). Libraries came from 5' RACE. Instrument used: NextSeq 500. TCRdb trimmed the raw reads at Q25, called clones with MiXCR and kept productive beta chains. Rows are unified per CDR3 protein, each entry keeping the most common DNA and genes. The sample includes around 60,000 distinct CDR3 sequences, with less than 20% observed a single time. Almost 9% of the sample rests with the top ten. The material sequenced was whole blood, taken at baseline. The source is an adult who was a healthcare worker with PCR-confirmed SARS-CoV-2 infection or an uninfected control (not recorded which).

The chain employs TRBV2 and TRBJ2-5; D remains ambiguous. CDR3 size: 15 residues. Per germline, CDR1 SNHLY and CDR2 FYNNEI. With 5 bases removed from V and 2 bases from J, the gap between germline ends came to 15 bases. In DNA form, the CDR3 reads TGTGCCAGCAGTCAAGGACCCAAGACGCAAGAGACCCAGTACTTC. Its translation is CASSQGPKTQETQYF.

The gene calls are TRBV2 and TRBJ2-2; D is undetermined. The CDR3 has 13 amino acids. Germline V CDR1 and CDR2: SNHLY, FYNNEI. V shed 6 bases and J shed 5 bases, with 10 bases lying between them. The CDR3 DNA reads TGTGCCAGCAGAATGGATTTTACCGGGGAGCTGTTTTTT. Residues: CASRMDFTGELFF.

The chain recombines TRBV19 with TRBJ1-6; TRBD1 matches 9 bases. CDR1 LNHDA and CDR2 SQIVND come from the germline V gene (reference sequence). This CDR3 region has 14 residues. V shed 7 bases, J shed 6 bases, and the junction held 4 bases outside the gene matches. CDR3 nucleotides: TGTGCCAGTAAGGAACAGGGGGCTAATTCACCCCTCCACTTT. The encoded protein is CASKEQGANSPLHF.

This clonotype appeared a few times. A junction boundary mismatches the germline segment, possibly from a read error. The rearrangement uses TRBV20-1 and TRBJ2-2, with a tentative D call TRBD2 (5 bases). The germline V gene has CDR1 DFQATT and CDR2 SNEGSKA (reference sequence). The CDR3 runs to 14 residues. CDR3 sequence reads: CSAPADQNAGELFF. For the CDR3, the DNA is TGCAGTGCTCCAGCGGACCAGAACGCCGGGGAGCTGTTTTTT.

V usage is TRBV29-1 and J usage is TRBJ2-5; D possibly corresponds to TRBD2 (6 bases). The CDR3 is 13 residues long. V lost 2 bases to trimming and J lost 2 bases, with 9 bases between them. CDR1 SQVTM and CDR2 ANQGSEA come from the germline V gene. DNA for the CDR3: TGCAGCGTTGAAACTAGCTCTCAAGAGACCCAGTACTTC. The encoded protein is CSVETSSQETQYF.

This clonotype is deemed medium-sized. The genes are TRBV29-1 and TRBJ2-3; D call uncertain. Between the trimmed V and J ends, which lost 6 bases and 1 base, there was a span of 20 bases. Germline V gene sequence: CDR1 SQVTM, CDR2 ANQGSEA. This CDR3 comprises 16 residues. CDR3 in amino acids: CSVTPFVAWGTDTQYF. Here the CDR3 DNA reads TGCAGCGTCACCCCCTTTGTTGCGTGGGGCACAGATACGCAGTATTTT.

V is TRBV4-1 and J is TRBJ2-1; 13 bases line up with TRBD2. V shed 4 bases and J 4 bases; nucleotides not matched to a gene: 4. Germline values: CDR1 MGHRA, CDR2 YSYEKL. The CDR3 consists of 16 residues. The CDR3 loop is CASSPTSGRAYNEQFF. CDR3 nucleotide sequence: TGCGCCAGCAGCCCAACTAGCGGGAGGGCATACAATGAGCAGTTCTTC.

The chain has TRBV7-9 and TRBJ2-7, with 8 bases identical to TRBD1. Germline V gene lookup returns CDR1 SEHNR and CDR2 FQNEAQ (reference sequence). The V and J ends lost 2 bases and 3 bases, in that order; junction bases with no gene match: 15. The CDR3 has 18 amino acids. The CDR3 sequence: CASSLSHHGQGKLYEQYF. Written as DNA, the CDR3 is TGTGCCAGCAGCTTATCCCACCATGGACAGGGTAAACTCTACGAGCAGTACTTC.

A few counts support this clonotype. V is TRBV7-2 and J is TRBJ2-3; no clear D. The length of the CDR3 is 12 residues. The germline V gene encodes CDR1 SGHTA and CDR2 FQGNSA. The germline V and J ends were trimmed by 3 bases and 3 bases, with 4 bases remaining between them. The CDR3 DNA reads TGTGCCAGCAGCTTCAGTACAGATACGCAGTATTTT. Translated: CASSFSTDTQYF. The whole variable domain, filled in from reference TRBV7-2 and TRBJ2-3, reads GAGVSQSPSNKVTEKGKDVELRCDPISGHTALYWYRQSLGQGLEFLIYFQGNSAPDKSGLPSDRFSAERTGGSVSTLTIQRTQQEDSAVYLCASSFSTDTQYFGPGTRLTVL.

The chain combines TRBV20-1 with TRBJ2-3, with no clear D. From germline, CDR1 is DFQATT and CDR2 SNEGSKA (reference sequence). The CDR3 loop spans 12 amino acids. DNA of the CDR3: TGCTCTTCCACCCCTATGCTAGATACGCAGTATTTT. Translation: CSSTPMLDTQYF.

About this clonotype itself: A junction boundary mismatches the germline segment, possibly from a read error. CDR3 loop: CASSPLTSGPPEF. The CDR3 region has the DNA TGTGCCAGCAGTCCTCTCACCTCAGGCCCCCCGGAGTTC. The chain is built from TRBV6-6 and TRBJ1-2; D is unresolved. Per the germline V gene, CDR1 is MNHNY and CDR2 is SVGAGI (reference sequence). The CDR3 sequence is 13 residues long.

This rearrangement joins TRBV5-5 to TRBJ1-1; 10 bases align to TRBD1. The CDR3 totals 16 residues. Germline-derived CDR1 and CDR2 are SGHKS and YYEKEE (reference sequence). The J segment lost 5 bases and the V segment lost 0 bases, leaving 7 bases of the junction unmatched. As DNA, the CDR3 is TGTGCCAGCAGCTTGGACGACAGGGGGCTAGGAACTGAAGCTTTCTTT. Protein product: CASSLDDRGLGTEAFF.

At least ten counts were recorded for this clonotype. The chain uses TRBV7-2 and TRBJ2-1; 9 nucleotides align to TRBD1. V gave up 3 bases and J gave up 7 bases; unmatched junction bases: 10. This CDR3 region has 16 residues. The germline V gene encodes CDR1 SGHTA and CDR2 FQGNSA. The CDR3 DNA sequence: TGTGCCAGCAGCTTCCGTGGGACAGGGAAGATGAATGAGCAGTTCTTC. Its translation is CASSFRGTGKMNEQFF. Based on the CDR3 plus reference TRBV7-2 and TRBJ2-1, the full variable domain is GAGVSQSPSNKVTEKGKDVELRCDPISGHTALYWYRQSLGQGLEFLIYFQGNSAPDKSGLPSDRFSAERTGGSVSTLTIQRTQQEDSAVYLCASSFRGTGKMNEQFFGPGTRLTVL.

CDR3 in amino acids: CSARTLNGYTF. The DNA of the CDR3 is TGCAGTGCCAGGACACTAAATGGCTACACCTTC. This chain uses TRBV20-1 with TRBJ1-2, with TRBD1 as a possible D gene (5 bases). Trimming cost V 6 bases and J 6 bases, with 11 bases left between them. Germline CDR1 reads DFQATT; CDR2 reads SNEGSKA (reference sequence). The CDR3 runs 11 residues.

V usage is TRBV29-1 and J usage is TRBJ2-2, with D possibly matching TRBD1 (6 bases). V lost 3 bases and J lost 1, with 6 bases in between. The germline V gene has CDR1 SQVTM and CDR2 ANQGSEA. CDR3 length: 13 residues. The CDR3 region is CSVDRGNTGELFF. Here the CDR3 DNA reads TGCAGCGTTGACAGGGGGAACACCGGGGAGCTGTTTTTT.

This clonotype came up once. The chain joins TRBV29-1 to TRBJ2-7; tentatively, D is TRBD1 (6 bases). CDR3 length equals 13 residues. V lost 5 bases, J lost 0 bases, and 11 bases lay in between. Germline V lookup: CDR1 SQVTM, CDR2 ANQGSEA. CDR3: CSVNRDNSYEQYF. CDR3 nucleotide sequence: TGCAGCGTTAACCGGGACAACTCCTACGAGCAGTACTTC.

The rearrangement uses TRBV28 and TRBJ1-6, with D perhaps TRBD1 (6 bases). Between the trimmed V and J ends, which lost 5 bases and 5 bases, there was a span of 10 bases. The germline V gene has CDR1 MDHEN and CDR2 SYDVKM. The CDR3 spans 14 residues. The CDR3 nucleotides read TGTGCCAGCAGTACAGGGTCCAATAATTCACCCCTCCACTTT. Translation: CASSTGSNNSPLHF.

This sequence joins TRBV7-2 and TRBJ1-1, with TRBD1 matching 7 bases. CDR3 length: 15 amino acids. Trimming took 4 bases from V and 1 from J; bases not matched to a gene: 6. The germline gives CDR1 SGHTA, CDR2 FQGNSA. The CDR3 loop reads CASSSQRTGNTEAFF. Here the CDR3 DNA reads TGTGCCAGCAGCTCACAGAGGACAGGGAACACTGAAGCTTTCTTT.

At least ten counts were recorded for this clonotype. The chain links TRBV6-2 or TRBV6-3 to TRBJ2-3; 7 bases map to TRBD2. Losses at the gene ends were 5 bases for V and 0 bases for J; bases not matched to a gene: 5. The CDR3 spans 15 residues. Germline CDR1 reads MNHEY; CDR2 reads SVGEGT. CDR3 bases: TGTGCCAGCAGTCCGAGCGGGGTGAGCACAGATACGCAGTATTTT. Residues: CASSPSGVSTDTQYF.

This clonotype has just a few counts. The gene calls are TRBV7-9 and TRBJ2-3; 7 bases map to TRBD1. This CDR3 is 15 amino acids long. V was clipped by 5 bases and J by 0 bases; unmatched bases: 5. Per the germline V gene, CDR1 is SEHNR and CDR2 is FQNEAQ (reference sequence). CDR3 in DNA: TGTGCCAGCAGCCCCACCAGGGGGAGCACAGATACGCAGTATTTT. Amino acid sequence: CASSPTRGSTDTQYF.

This clonotype was observed a few times. The V call is TRBV11-1, the J call TRBJ2-1; D is possibly TRBD1 (5 bases). Germline V CDR1 and CDR2: SGHAT, FQDESV (reference sequence). This CDR3 spans 18 amino acids. V was trimmed by 0 bases and J by 4 bases, leaving 19 bases between them. The CDR3 region is CASSLADLGRVVYNEQFF. In DNA, the CDR3 is TGTGCCAGCAGCTTAGCTGACCTGGGCAGGGTCGTTTACAATGAGCAGTTCTTC.